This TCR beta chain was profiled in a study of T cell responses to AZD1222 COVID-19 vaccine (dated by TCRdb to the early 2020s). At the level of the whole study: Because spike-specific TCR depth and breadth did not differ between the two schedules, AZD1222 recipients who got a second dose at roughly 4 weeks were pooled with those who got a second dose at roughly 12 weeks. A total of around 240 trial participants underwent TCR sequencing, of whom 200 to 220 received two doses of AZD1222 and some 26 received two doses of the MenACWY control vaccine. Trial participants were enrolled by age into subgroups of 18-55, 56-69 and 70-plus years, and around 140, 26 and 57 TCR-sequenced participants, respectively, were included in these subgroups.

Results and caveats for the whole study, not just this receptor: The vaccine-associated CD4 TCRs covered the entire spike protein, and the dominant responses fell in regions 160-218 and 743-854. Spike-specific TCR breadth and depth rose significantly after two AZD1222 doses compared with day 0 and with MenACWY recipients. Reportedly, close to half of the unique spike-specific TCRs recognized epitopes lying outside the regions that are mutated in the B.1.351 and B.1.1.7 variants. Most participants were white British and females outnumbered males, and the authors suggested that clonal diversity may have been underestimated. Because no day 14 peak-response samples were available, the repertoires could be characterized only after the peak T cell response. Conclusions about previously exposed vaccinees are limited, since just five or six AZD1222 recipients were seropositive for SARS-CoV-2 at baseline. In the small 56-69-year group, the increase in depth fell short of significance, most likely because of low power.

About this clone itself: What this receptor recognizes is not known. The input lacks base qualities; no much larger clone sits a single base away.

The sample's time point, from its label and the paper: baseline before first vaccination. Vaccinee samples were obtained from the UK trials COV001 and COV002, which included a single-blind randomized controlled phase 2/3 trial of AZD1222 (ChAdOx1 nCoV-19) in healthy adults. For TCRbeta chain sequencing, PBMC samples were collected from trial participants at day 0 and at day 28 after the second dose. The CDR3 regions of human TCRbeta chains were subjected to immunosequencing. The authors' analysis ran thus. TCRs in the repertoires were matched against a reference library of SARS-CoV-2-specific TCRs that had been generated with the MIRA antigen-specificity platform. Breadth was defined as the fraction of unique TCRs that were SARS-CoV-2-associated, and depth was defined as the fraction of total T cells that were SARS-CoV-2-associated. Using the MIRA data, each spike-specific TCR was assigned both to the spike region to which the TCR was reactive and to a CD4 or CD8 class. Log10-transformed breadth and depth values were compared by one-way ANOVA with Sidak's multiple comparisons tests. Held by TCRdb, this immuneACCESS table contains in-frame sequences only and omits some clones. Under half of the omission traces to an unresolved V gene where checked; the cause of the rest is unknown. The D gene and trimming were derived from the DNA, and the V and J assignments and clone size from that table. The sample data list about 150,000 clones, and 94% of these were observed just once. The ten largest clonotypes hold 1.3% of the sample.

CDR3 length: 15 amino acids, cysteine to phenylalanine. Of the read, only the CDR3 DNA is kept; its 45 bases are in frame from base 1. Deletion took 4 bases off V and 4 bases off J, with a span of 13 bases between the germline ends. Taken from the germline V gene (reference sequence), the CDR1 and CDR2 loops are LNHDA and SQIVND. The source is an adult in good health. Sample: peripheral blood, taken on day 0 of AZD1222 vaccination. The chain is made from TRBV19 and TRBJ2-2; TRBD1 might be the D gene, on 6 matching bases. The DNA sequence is TGTGCCAGTAGTACAGGGGCTCCGGGCACCGGGGAGCTGTTTTTT. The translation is CASSTGAPGTGELFF.